The rows below give T cell receptor beta chains drawn from one sample of a study of shared clonotypes between healthy human individuals. The assay was immunoSEQ multiplex PCR, and TCRdb's table has in-frame clones only and misses some. The sample consists of 1,500,000 or so clones, about 98.5% of them appearing once. The specimen was naive CD4+ T cells sorted from blood. These receptors came from a man aged 30 to 39 in good health. Each CDR3 is given with its conserved first and last residue. The order of the fields is D gene, V gene, J gene, CDR3 protein, CDR3 DNA. The D gene is left open where the match is weak.

TRBD2	TRBV5-1	TRBJ2-2	CASSLYGGSTGELFF	TGCGCCAGCAGCTTGTATGGCGGGAGTACCGGGGAGCTGTTTTTT
-	TRBV5-4	TRBJ1-1	CASSFSAEGDTEAFF	TGTGCCAGCAGCTTTTCCGCGGAGGGGGACACTGAAGCTTTCTTT
TRBD1	TRBV13	TRBJ1-2	CASSHNGTGGYGYTF	TGTGCCAGCAGCCACAACGGGACAGGGGGCTATGGCTACACCTTC
-	TRBV7-6	TRBJ2-5	CASSLRWEETQYF	TGTGCCAGCAGCTTAAGATGGGAAGAGACCCAGTACTTC
-	TRBV29-1	TRBJ2-3	CSVAGLTDTQYF	TGCAGCGTTGCAGGGCTCACAGATACGCAGTATTTT
-	TRBV19	TRBJ2-3	CASRIGDTQYF	TGTGCCAGTAGGATCGGGGATACGCAGTATTTT
-	TRBV5-4	TRBJ1-1	CASSRDRDTEAFF	TGTGCCAGCAGCCGTGACCGAGACACTGAAGCTTTCTTT
-	TRBV12-5	TRBJ2-2	CASGSDTGELFF	TGTGCTAGTGGTTCTGACACCGGGGAGCTGTTTTTT
-	TRBV4-3	TRBJ2-7	CASSQGQQTYEQYF	TGCGCCAGCAGCCAAGGGCAACAGACCTACGAGCAGTACTTC
TRBD2	TRBV5-1	TRBJ2-1	CASSTVGLANYNEQFF	TGCGCCAGCAGCACTGTGGGACTAGCGAACTACAATGAGCAGTTCTTC
-	TRBV5-1	TRBJ1-1	CASSLVDSPVTEAFF	TGCGCCAGCAGCTTGGTGGACAGCCCGGTAACTGAAGCTTTCTTT
-	TRBV11-2	TRBJ2-2	CASSHRVAGELFF	TGTGCCAGCAGCCATAGGGTGGCCGGGGAGCTGTTTTTT
-	TRBV7-9	TRBJ2-7	CASSLGARGGEQYF	TGTGCCAGCAGCTTAGGGGCCCGGGGAGGCGAGCAGTACTTC
TRBD2	TRBV6-1	TRBJ2-7	CASSETVAGAYEQYF	TGTGCCAGCAGTGAAACGGTAGCGGGGGCCTACGAGCAGTACTTC
TRBD1	TRBV6-1	TRBJ1-5	CASSGQGAGNQPQHF	TGTGCCAGCAGCGGACAGGGGGCGGGCAATCAGCCCCAGCATTTT
TRBD1	TRBV6-5	TRBJ1-2	CASRSGGSVYGYTF	TGTGCCAGCAGGTCAGGGGGCTCGGTCTATGGCTACACCTTC
-	TRBV5-1	TRBJ2-3	CASSRSGTGAERAQYF	TGCGCCAGCAGCCGTTCGGGGACCGGCGCCGAGCGGGCGCAGTATTTT
TRBD1	TRBV28	TRBJ1-2	CASSTSEGRGASRYGYTF	TGTGCCAGCAGTACCTCCGAGGGCAGGGGGGCGAGTAGGTATGGCTACACCTTC
TRBD2	TRBV28	TRBJ2-5	CASSLPTGGTETQYF	TGTGCCAGCAGTTTACCAACCGGGGGGACGGAGACCCAGTACTTC
TRBD2	TRBV28	TRBJ2-3	CASSLSIAGVSSDTQYF	TGTGCCAGCAGTTTGTCAATAGCGGGAGTAAGCTCAGATACGCAGTATTTT
-	TRBV7-2	TRBJ2-1	CASSANWGYNEQFF	TGTGCCAGCAGCGCAAATTGGGGGTACAATGAGCAGTTCTTC
-	TRBV7-9	TRBJ2-5	CASSYLQETQYF	TGTGCCAGCAGCTACCTACAAGAGACCCAGTACTTC
TRBD1	TRBV5-1	TRBJ2-2	CASSTQGADGELFF	TGCGCCAGCAGCACACAGGGGGCGGACGGGGAGCTGTTTTTT
-	TRBV10-1	TRBJ2-7	CASSESDTSYEQYF	TGCGCCAGCAGTGAGTCGGACACCAGCTACGAGCAGTACTTC
-	TRBV28	TRBJ2-7	CASSLTRATYEQYF	TGTGCCAGCAGTCTGACTAGGGCGACCTACGAGCAGTACTTC